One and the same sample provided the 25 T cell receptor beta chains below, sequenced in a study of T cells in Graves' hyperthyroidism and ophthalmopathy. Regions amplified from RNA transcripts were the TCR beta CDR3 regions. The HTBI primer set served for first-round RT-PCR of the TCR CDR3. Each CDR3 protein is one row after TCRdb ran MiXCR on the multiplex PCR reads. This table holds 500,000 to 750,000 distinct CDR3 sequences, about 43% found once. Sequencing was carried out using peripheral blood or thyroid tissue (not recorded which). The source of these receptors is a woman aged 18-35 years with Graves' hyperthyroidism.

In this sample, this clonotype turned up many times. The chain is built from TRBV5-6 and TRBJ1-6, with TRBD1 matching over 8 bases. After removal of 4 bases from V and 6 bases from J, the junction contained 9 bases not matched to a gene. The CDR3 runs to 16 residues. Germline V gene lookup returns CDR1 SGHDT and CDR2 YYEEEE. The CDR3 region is CASSGGQGVTNSPLHF. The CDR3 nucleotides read TGTGCCAGCAGCGGCGGACAGGGAGTGACTAATTCACCCCTCCACTTT.

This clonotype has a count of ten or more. CDR3 protein: CASSSKTGTPYNSPLHF. CDR3 DNA sequence: TGTGCCAGCAGCTCAAAAACCGGGACACCTTATAATTCACCCCTCCACTTT. The chain joins TRBV7-2 to TRBJ1-6; TRBD1 might be the D (6 bases). Per the germline V gene, CDR1 is SGHTA and CDR2 is FQGNSA. V shed 4 bases and J shed 4 bases, with 17 bases lying between them. This CDR3 has 17 residues.

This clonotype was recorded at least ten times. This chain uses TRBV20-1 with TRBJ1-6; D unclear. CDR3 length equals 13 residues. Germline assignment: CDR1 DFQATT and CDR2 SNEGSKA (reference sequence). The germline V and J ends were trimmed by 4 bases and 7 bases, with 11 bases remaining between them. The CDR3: CSATLGQNSPLHF. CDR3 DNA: TGCAGTGCTACTTTAGGTCAGAATTCACCCCTCCACTTT.

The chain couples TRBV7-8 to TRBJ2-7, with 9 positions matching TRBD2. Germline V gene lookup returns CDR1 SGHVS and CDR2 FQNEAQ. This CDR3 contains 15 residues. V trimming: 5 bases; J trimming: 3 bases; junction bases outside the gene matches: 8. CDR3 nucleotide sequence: TGTGCCAGCAGCGCCGCAGGGACTAGCAGCTACGAGCAGTACTTC. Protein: CASSAAGTSSYEQYF.

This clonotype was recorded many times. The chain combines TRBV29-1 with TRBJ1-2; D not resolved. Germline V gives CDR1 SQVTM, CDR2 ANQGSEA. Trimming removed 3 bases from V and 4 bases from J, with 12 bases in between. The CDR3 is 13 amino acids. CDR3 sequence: CSVDTVSVYGYTF. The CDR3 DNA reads TGCAGCGTTGACACGGTCTCAGTCTATGGCTACACCTTC.

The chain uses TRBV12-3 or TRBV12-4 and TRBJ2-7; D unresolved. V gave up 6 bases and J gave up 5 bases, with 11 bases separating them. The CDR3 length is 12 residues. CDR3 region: CASSQVLHEQYF. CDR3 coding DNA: TGTGCCAGCAGCCAAGTTCTACACGAGCAGTACTTC.

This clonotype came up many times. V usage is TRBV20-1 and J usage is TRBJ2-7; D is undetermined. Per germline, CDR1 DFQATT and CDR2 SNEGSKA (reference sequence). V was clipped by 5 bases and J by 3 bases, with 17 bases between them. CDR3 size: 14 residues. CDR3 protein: CSADDIQPFYEQYF. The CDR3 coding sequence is TGCAGTGCTGACGACATTCAACCTTTCTACGAGCAGTACTTC.

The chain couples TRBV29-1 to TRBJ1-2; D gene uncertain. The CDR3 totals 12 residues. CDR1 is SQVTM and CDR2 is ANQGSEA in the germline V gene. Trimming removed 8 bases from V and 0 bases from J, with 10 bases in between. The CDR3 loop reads CSSDASNYGYTF. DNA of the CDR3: TGCAGCTCGGACGCCTCTAACTATGGCTACACCTTC.

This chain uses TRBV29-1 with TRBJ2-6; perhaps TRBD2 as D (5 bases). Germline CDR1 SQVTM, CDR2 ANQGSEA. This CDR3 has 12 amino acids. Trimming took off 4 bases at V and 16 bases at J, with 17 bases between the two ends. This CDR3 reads CSVGQNTGELTF. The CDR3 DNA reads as TGCAGCGTTGGCCAGAACACCGGGGAGCTGACTTTC.

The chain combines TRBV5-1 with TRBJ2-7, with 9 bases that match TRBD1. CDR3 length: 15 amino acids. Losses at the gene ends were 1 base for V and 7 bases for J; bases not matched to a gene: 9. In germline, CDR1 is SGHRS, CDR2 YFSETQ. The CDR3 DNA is TGCGCCAGCAGCTTGTCTGGGACAGGGATAAAGGAGCAGTACTTC. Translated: CASSLSGTGIKEQYF.

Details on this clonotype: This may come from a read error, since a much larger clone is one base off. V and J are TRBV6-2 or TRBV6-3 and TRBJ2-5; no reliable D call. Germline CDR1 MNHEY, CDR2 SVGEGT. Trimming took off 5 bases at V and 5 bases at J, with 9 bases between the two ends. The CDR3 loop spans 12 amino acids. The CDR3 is CASSPNMETQYF. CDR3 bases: TGTGCCAGCAGTCCAAACATGGAGACCCAGTACTTC.

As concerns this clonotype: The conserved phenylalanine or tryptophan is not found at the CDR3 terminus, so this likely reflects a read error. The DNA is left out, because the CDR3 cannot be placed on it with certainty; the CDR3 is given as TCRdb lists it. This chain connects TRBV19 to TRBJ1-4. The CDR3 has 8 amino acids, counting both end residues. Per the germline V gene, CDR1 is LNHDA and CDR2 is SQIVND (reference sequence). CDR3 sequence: CASSWYLY.

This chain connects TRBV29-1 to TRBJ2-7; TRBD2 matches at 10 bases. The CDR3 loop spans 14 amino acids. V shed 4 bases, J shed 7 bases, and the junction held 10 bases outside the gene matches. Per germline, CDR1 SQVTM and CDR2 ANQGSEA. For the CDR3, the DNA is TGCAGCGTTGCAAGCGGGAGGGCCGGCAATGAGCAGTACTTC. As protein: CSVASGRAGNEQYF.

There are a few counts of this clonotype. The DNA for the CDR3 is TGTGCCAGTAGTATCGACGGACAGGGGGCTTCATTCTACTTC. As protein: CASSIDGQGASFYF. V usage is TRBV19 and J usage is TRBJ2-7, with 11 bases lining up with TRBD1. This CDR3 region has 14 residues. CDR1 and CDR2 from the germline V gene are LNHDA and SQIVND (reference sequence). Unmatched junction bases numbered 11, after V lost 3 bases and J lost 13 bases.

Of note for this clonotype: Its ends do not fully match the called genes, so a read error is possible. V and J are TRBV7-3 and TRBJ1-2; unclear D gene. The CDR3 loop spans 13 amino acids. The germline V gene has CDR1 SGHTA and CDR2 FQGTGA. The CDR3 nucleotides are TGTGCCAGCAGTTTAAGTGAAACCTATGGCTACACCTTC. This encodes CASSLSETYGYTF.

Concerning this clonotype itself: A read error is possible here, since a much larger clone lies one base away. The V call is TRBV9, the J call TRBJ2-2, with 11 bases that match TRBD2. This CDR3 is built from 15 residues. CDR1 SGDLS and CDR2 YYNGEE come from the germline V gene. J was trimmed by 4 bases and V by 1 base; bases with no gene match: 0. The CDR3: CASSVTSGGTGELFF. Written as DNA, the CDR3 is TGTGCCAGCAGCGTAACTAGCGGGGGCACCGGGGAGCTGTTTTTT.

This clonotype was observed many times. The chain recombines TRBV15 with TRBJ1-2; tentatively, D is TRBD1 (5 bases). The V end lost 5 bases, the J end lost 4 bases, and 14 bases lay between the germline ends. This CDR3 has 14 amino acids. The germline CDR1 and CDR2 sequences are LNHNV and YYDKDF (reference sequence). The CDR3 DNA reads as TGTGCCACCAGCCTCCGGGGCCAGTTCTATGGCTACACCTTC. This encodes CATSLRGQFYGYTF.

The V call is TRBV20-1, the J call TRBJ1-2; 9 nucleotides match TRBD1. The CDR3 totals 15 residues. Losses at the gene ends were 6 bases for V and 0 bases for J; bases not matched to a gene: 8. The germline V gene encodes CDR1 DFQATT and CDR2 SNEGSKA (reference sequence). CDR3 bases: TGCAGTGCGACACAGGGGGCTAGCACTAACTATGGCTACACCTTC. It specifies CSATQGASTNYGYTF.

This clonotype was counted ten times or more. The CDR3 DNA reads TGTGCCAGCAGCTCAACGGGGGCGGGAGCAGGCTACGAGCAGTACTTC. Protein product: CASSSTGAGAGYEQYF. The chain uses TRBV7-2 and TRBJ2-7; possible D gene TRBD2, 7 bases. Germline V gene sequence: CDR1 SGHTA, CDR2 FQGNSA. Trimming stripped 4 bases from V and 3 bases from J, with 19 bases between. This CDR3 region has 16 residues. Using reference TRBV7-2 and TRBJ2-7 for the parts outside the CDR3, the full variable domain is GAGVSQSPSNKVTEKGKDVELRCDPISGHTALYWYRQSLGQGLEFLIYFQGNSAPDKSGLPSDRFSAERTGGSVSTLTIQRTQQEDSAVYLCASSSTGAGAGYEQYFGPGTRLTVT.

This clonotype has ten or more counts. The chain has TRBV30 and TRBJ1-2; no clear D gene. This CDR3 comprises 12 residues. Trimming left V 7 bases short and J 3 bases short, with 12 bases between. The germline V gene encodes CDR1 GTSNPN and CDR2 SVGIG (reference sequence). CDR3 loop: CALDRRDYGYTF. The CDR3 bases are TGTGCCTTGGACCGGAGGGACTATGGCTACACCTTC. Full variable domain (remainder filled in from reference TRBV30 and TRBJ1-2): SQTIHQWPATLVQPVGSPLSLECTVEGTSNPNLYWYRQAAGRGLQLLFYSVGIGQISSEVPQNLSASRPQDRQFILSSKKLLLSDSGFYLCALDRRDYGYTFGSGTRLTVV.

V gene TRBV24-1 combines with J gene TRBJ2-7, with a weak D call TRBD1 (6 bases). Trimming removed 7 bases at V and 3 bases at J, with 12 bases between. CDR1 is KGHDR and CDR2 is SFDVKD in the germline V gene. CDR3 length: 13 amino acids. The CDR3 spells CATRGDTLYEQYF. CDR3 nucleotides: TGTGCCACCAGAGGGGACACACTCTACGAGCAGTACTTC.

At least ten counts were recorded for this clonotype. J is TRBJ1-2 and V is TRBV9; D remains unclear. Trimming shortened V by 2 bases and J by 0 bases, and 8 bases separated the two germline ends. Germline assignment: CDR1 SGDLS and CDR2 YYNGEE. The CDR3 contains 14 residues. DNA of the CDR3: TGTGCCAGCAGCGTCGGCGAATCTAACTATGGCTACACCTTC. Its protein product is CASSVGESNYGYTF.

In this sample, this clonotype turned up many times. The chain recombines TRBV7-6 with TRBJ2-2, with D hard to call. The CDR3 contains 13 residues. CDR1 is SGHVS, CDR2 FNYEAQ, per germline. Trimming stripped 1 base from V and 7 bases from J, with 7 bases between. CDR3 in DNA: TGTGCCAGCAGCTTAGACCGGAGCGGGGAGCTGTTTTTT. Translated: CASSLDRSGELFF. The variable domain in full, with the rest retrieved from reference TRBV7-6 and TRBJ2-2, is GAGVSQSPRYKVTKRGQDVALRCDPISGHVSLYWYRQALGQGPEFLTYFNYEAQQDKSGLPNDRFSAERPEGSISTLTIQRTEQRDSAMYRCASSLDRSGELFFGEGSRLTVL.

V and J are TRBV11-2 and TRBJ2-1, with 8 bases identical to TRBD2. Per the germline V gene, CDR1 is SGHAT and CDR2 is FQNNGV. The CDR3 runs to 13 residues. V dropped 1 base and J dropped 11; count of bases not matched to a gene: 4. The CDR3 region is CASSLGREAKQFF. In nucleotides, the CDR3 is TGTGCCAGCAGCTTAGGGCGGGAGGCTAAGCAGTTCTTC.

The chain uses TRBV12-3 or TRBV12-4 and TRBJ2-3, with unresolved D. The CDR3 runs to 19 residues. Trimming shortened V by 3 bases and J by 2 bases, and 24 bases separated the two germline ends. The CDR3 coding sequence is TGTGCCAGCAGTTTGCGGTGGCCGTACACATCGAACCCCACAGATACGCAGTATTTT. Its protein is CASSLRWPYTSNPTDTQYF.